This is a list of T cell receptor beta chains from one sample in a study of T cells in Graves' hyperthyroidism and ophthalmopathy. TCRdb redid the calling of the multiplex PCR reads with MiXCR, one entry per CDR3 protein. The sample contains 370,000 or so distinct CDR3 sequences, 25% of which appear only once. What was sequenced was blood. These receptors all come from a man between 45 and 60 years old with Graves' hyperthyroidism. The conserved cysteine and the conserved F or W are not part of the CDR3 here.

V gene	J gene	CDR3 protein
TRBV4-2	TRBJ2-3	ASSQDPAGRVFKGTDTQY
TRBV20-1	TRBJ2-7	SASSGFPTGEQY
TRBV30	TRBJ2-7	AWTTGQGADEQY
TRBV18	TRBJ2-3	ASSPRTSGKGSDTQY
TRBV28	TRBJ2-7	ASSFVRTSGADYEQY
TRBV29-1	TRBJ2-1	SVVWAYNEQL
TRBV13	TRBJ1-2	ASSSPGKGYT
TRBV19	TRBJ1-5	ASSTAPGNQPQH
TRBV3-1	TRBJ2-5	ASSQDYSSSTYQETQY
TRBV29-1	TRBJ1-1	STRQDMNTEAF
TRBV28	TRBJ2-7	ASRVQGNSYEQY
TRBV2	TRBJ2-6	ASSDMALDSGANVLT
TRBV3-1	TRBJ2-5	ASSQNSDETQY
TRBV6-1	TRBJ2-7	ASSTPLAGRTYEQY
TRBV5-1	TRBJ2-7	ASSGRGQGSYEQY
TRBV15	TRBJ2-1	ATSRDSASYNEQF
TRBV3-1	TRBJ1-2	ASGQTPYGYT
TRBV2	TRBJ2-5	ASSADSQETQY
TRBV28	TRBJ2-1	ASSHSAGRDEQF
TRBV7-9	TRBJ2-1	ASSLGTGGKFEQF
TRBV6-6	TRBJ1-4	ASSYTLGTVGEKLF
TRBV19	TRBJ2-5	ASSARLGDGAQY
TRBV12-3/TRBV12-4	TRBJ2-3	ASRASGLAGGDTQY
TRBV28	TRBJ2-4	ASSPGAKNIQY
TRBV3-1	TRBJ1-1	ASSQVGTEAF
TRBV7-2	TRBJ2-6	ASSQGQGPTGANVLT
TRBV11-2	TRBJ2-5	ASSHVGQETQY
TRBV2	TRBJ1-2	ASSVPGSNYGYT
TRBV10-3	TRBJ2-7	AISGAGGDEQY
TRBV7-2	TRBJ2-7	ASSLSGERYEQY
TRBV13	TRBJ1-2	ASKSQGADGYT
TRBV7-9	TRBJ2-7	ASQKSWQGSSYEQY
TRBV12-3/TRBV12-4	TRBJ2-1	ASSFGGSLPNEQF
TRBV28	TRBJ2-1	ASSFAGFYNEQF
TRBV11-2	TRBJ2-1	ASSSRTGGNNEQF
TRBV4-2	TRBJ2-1	ASSHADSAGVDSEQF
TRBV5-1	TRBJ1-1	ASSLSANTEAF
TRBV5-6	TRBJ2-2	ASRGGVGWTGELF
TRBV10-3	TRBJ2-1	AMKGGSGDNEQF
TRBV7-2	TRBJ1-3	ASSSSVGSGNTIY
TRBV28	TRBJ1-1	ASSPREGGKAEAF
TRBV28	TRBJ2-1	ATGQGARNEQF
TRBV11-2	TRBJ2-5	ASSHVLGYETQY
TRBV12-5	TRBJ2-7	ASGLLTGIHEQY
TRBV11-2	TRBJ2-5	ASSSLTSGQETQY
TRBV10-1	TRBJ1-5	ASSETRQGNQPQH
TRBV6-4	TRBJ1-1	ASRSDSWNTEAF
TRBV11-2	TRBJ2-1	ASSFSGNSRNEQF
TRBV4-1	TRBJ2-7	ASRGFYEQY
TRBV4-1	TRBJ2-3	ASSQVFTGGPLNTQY
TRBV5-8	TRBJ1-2	ASSFTGGDYGYT
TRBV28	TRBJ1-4	ASRRQANEKLF
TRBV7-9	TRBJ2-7	ASSFVLREGRSEQY
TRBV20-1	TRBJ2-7	SARGHQQSGREQY